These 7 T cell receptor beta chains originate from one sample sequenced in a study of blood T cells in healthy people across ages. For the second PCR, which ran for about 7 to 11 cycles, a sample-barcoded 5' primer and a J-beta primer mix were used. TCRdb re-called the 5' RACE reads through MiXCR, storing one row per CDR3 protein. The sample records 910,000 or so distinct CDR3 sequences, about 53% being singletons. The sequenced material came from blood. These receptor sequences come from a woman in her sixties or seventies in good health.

The CDR3 loop reads CASSSVVAGGNEQFF. The CDR3 region has the DNA TGTGCCAGCAGCTCCGTGGTAGCGGGAGGGAATGAGCAGTTCTTC. The chain recombines TRBV7-9 with TRBJ2-1; TRBD2 aligns across 11 bases. Germline V lookup: CDR1 SEHNR, CDR2 FQNEAQ (reference sequence). Trimming took 4 bases from V and 7 from J; bases not matched to a gene: 6. The CDR3 spans 15 residues.

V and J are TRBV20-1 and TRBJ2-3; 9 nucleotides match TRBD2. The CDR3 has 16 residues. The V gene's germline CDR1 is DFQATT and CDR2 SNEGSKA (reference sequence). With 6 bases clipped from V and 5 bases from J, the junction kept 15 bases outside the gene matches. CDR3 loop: CSARLGGRARGDTQYF. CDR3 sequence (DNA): TGCAGTGCCCGCCTTGGCGGGAGGGCCAGGGGAGATACGCAGTATTTT.

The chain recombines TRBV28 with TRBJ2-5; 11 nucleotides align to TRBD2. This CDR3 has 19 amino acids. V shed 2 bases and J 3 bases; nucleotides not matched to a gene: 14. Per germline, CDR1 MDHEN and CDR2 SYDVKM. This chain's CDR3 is CASSLSGATSGRPKETQYF. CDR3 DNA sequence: TGTGCCAGCAGTTTAAGTGGTGCCACTAGCGGGAGACCAAAAGAGACCCAGTACTTC. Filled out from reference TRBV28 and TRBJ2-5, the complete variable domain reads DVKVTQSSRYLVKRTGEKVFLECVQDMDHENMFWYRQDPGLGLRLIYFSYDVKMKEKGDIPEGYSVSREKKERFSLILESASTNQTSMYLCASSLSGATSGRPKETQYFGPGTRLLVL.

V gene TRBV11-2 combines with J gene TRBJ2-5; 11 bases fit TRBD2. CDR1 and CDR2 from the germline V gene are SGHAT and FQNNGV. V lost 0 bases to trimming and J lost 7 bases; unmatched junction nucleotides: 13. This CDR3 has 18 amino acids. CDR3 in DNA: TGTGCCAGCAGCTTAGAAGTACTAGCGGGAGCCCGATTCGGGACCCAGTACTTC. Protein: CASSLEVLAGARFGTQYF. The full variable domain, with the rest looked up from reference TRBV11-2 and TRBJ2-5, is EAGVAQSPRYKIIEKRQSVAFWCNPISGHATLYWYQQILGQGPKLLIQFQNNGVVDDSQLPKDRFSAERLKGVDSTLKIQPAKLEDSAVYLCASSLEVLAGARFGTQYFGPGTRLLVL.

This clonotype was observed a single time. The CDR3 sequence: CASSLGDWARGLNYEQYF. For the CDR3, the DNA is TGTGCCAGCAGCTTAGGGGACTGGGCCAGGGGTCTTAACTACGAGCAGTACTTC. The chain has TRBV11-2 and TRBJ2-7; D is perhaps TRBD1 or TRBD2 (6 bases each). With 1 base removed from V and 3 bases from J, the gap between germline ends came to 22 bases. The CDR3 is 18 residues long. Germline V lookup: CDR1 SGHAT, CDR2 FQNNGV.

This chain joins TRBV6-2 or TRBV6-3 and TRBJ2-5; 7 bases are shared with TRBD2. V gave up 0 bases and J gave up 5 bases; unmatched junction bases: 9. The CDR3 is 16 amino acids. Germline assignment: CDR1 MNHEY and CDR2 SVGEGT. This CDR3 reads CASSYSTGRRIETQYF. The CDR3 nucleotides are TGTGCCAGCAGTTACTCAACCGGGAGGAGGATCGAGACCCAGTACTTC.

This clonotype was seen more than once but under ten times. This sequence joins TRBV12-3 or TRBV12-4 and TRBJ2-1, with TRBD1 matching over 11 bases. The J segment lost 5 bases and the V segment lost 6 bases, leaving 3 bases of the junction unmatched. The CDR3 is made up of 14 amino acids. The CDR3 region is CASSGTGGDNEQFF. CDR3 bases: TGTGCCAGCAGCGGGACAGGGGGGGACAATGAGCAGTTCTTC.